The text below deals with one TCR beta chain. This clone was seen a few times. Its antigen is not yet known. No much larger clone is present one base from it, and per-base qualities are unavailable. These data belong to a study of cytomegalovirus exposure and HLA in healthy donors (dated by TCRdb to about 2017). With respect to the entire study: In an earlier analysis of 550 to 750 of the donors, approximately 300 Gb of sequence data and 100 million or so unique TCR beta sequences from 150 million to 200 million T cells were reported. The study used immunosequencing to profile the T cell repertoires of about 670 subjects and linked those repertoires to cytomegalovirus serostatus. All discovery cohort repertoires had been generated on a single sequencing platform. Donor age, sex, ethnicity and CMV serostatus were compiled together with the repertoire data. To predict cytomegalovirus infection status, the study combined high-throughput TCR immunosequencing, statistical association of individual TCRs with disease status, and machine learning. In addition to the first cohort of approximately 670 subjects, a separate validation cohort of 130 or so different subjects was used. The number of typed donors differed by locus: about 620-630 for A, B, C, DRB1 and DQB1; some 500 for DQA1; over 600 for DPA1; and 450 to 480 for DPB1. HLA typing covered class I and class II loci at four-digit resolution. On average, 235,054 unique TCR beta nucleotide sequences were sequenced per donor among about 400 genotyped donors of the cohort, with roughly 18% of those sequences being non-productive. About 330 gigabases of sequencing data and around 80 million unique TCR sequences made up an early release that covered some 640 HLA-typed donors. The study aimed to test whether cataloging public T cell receptors could reveal signatures of past pathogen exposure. An earlier analysis of 587 of the donors used high-throughput TCR beta sequencing to judge whether each TCR beta V gene segment behaved as functional or pseudogenic. A later analysis re-analyzed previously published TCR beta repertoires from 600 to 850 donors and added high-resolution HLA genotyping to study TCR occurrence patterns. Rather than using new phenotypic data, the later analysis identified candidate immune exposures from TCR beta sequences and from how often those sequences occurred across donors. Five DR-DQ haplotypes were treated as single units for association and clustering because of strong linkage in the cohort. Of the roughly 390 genotyped donors, roughly 76% were placed in the genetic ancestry cluster associated with self-reported Caucasian donors. A later genetic analysis used genome-wide SNP genotypes for about three fifths of the 666 donors, treating that subset as a discovery cohort.

The library relied on the immunoSEQ multiplex PCR assay. The multiplex PCR relied on a mix of 60 forward primers for TCR Vbeta segments and 13 reverse primers for TCR Jbeta segments. A multiplex PCR assay on genomic DNA amplified the CDR3 region of rearranged TCR beta genes. The Illumina HiSeq System was used to sequence the amplified TCR beta libraries as 87-base-pair reads. The original methods were these. A later analysis counted about 80 million unique TCR beta chains across the 550 to 700 repertoires, and roughly 10 million of these chains were shared by at least two donors. Raw reads were error-corrected and collapsed into unique sequences by a nearest-neighbor algorithm in which closely related sequences were merged to remove PCR and sequencing errors. CDR3 sequences were aligned to IMGT reference sequences to assign V, D and J gene segments. For a sequence to be retained, a match of at least six nucleotides was required to both a V gene segment and a J gene segment. Rearrangements were classified as productive when the CDR3 lacked stop codons and remained in frame with V and J, and all other rearrangements were classified as non-productive. Following IMGT convention, CDR3 was defined as the stretch from the second conserved V-encoded cysteine to the conserved J-encoded phenylalanine. The earlier analysis of 587 of the donors excluded sequences that lacked an unambiguous match to a single V gene segment. An earlier analysis of a few hundred of the donors called V segments functional above 56.7% productive rearrangements and segregating when the between-donor standard deviation exceeded 5%. A statistical classification framework was built to diagnose cytomegalovirus status from the catalog of TCR beta chain sequences. V and J gene assignment, in a later analysis, came from comparing TCR nucleotide sequences with IMGT/GENE-DB human TR gene sequences. In a later analysis, CDR3 sequences and most-parsimonious VDJ recombination scenarios were assigned using the TCRdist pipeline. A later analysis defined each TCR beta chain by its CDR3 amino acid sequence plus V-gene family, and excluded reads lacking a unique V-gene family. In a later analysis, approximately 590 highly shared, low-generation-probability nucleotide sequences were removed to address suspected cross-contamination and a sequencing artifact. In a later analysis, a clonal expansion index for each public chain was calculated from normalized within-repertoire ranks of inferred template counts. In a later analysis, generation probabilities were computed using a VDJ recombination model fitted to out-of-frame rearrangements, and the results were checked against IGoR. A later analysis scored TCR-TCR, TCR-HLA and TCR-CMV co-occurrence with hypergeometric tests, applying a repertoire-size bias correction to TCR pairs. A later analysis estimated false discovery rates by permuting HLA or CMV assignments 20 times. A later analysis grouped co-occurring TCRs with DBSCAN, adding TCRdist sequence similarity when clustering within HLA-allele-positive subsets. For co-occurrence clustering, repertoires with fewer than 30,000 or more than 120,000 public chains were excluded, along with roughly 5 repertoires with anomalous nucleotide sharing. The table comes from immuneACCESS by way of TCRdb, which keeps in-frame sequences with V and J called. Part of the clones is missing from these tables; in studies checked, under half for an unresolved V gene and the rest for unknown reasons. V and J calls and clone size come straight from that table; D and trimming were deduced from the DNA. This sample holds 150,000 to 200,000 clones; approximately 82% were observed only once. Of the sample, approximately 10% falls within the top ten clones.

V is reduced by 10 bases and J by 2 bases, leaving a spacing of 21 bases between them. CDR1 and CDR2, looked up from the germline V gene, are MDHEN and SYDVKM. From its cysteine to its phenylalanine, the CDR3 spans 15 amino acids. The kept DNA is CDR3 alone, 45 bases in frame from the first base. In total, fewer than 750 healthy bone marrow donors made up the cohort. At the time of sampling, every cohort member was nominally healthy, though immune exposures that went unrecorded were likely present. The donor tested CMV seropositive and was one of the 289 seropositive cohort members. Every donor gave a peripheral blood sample, and the peripheral blood mononuclear cells from that sample were used for TCR beta sequencing. Genomic DNA extraction from the blood cell samples was performed with the Qiagen DNeasy Blood Extraction Kit. The paper's findings and limits, for the study overall: In both the original and validation cohorts, the classifier was reported to diagnose cytomegalovirus status with high specificity and sensitivity. For the cohort, immune exposure information was limited to CMV serostatus. Linkage disequilibrium might explain the correlated functional status among segregating V segments, but an unknown experimental factor could not be ruled out. According to a later genetic analysis, donors in an Asian-associated ancestry cluster had fewer N-insertions in productive TCRs than the approximately 690-donor mean. A cluster of highly shared sequence variants was judged likely to be a technical artifact of the sequencing pipeline. Because the 87-base-pair reads could not distinguish some IMGT-functional V segments, including TRBV6-2 and TRBV6-3, those segments were excluded. Because some donors lacked HLA typing at each locus, the association tests relied only on the typed subset. A total of some 180 TCR beta chains were listed by the study as associated with cytomegalovirus. A few of the identified cytomegalovirus-associated TCR beta chains were confirmed in vitro to be specific for cytomegalovirus antigens. Most TCR sequences were observed very rarely across donors, whereas some public TCRs were present in many individuals. Sequencing depth was assumed to be roughly uniform across donors in the presence/absence analyses, though that assumption may not hold. In an earlier analysis of more than 450 of the donors, most TCR beta V segments were observed in productive rearrangements about 87% or about 30% of the time, broadly matching IMGT annotations. According to a later analysis, TCR association rates differed among HLA loci, with DRB1 alleles showing the most associated TCRs and HLA-C alleles showing the fewest. Compared with equally common non-associated chains, HLA-associated TCR beta chains in a later analysis were more clonally expanded and had lower generation probabilities. In a later analysis, most CMV-associated TCR beta chains were found to appear HLA-restricted, with HLA associations seemingly driven largely by CMV exposure. In a later genetic analysis, a missense DCLRE1C variant was associated with V-gene and J-gene trimming of TCR beta chains, and the association was replicated in an independent cohort. The authors suggested that the approach could potentially be generalized to other disease states and immunological phenotypes. Specific HLA alleles were associated with roughly 16,000 TCR beta sequences at a false discovery rate of 0.05 in a later analysis. Strong co-occurrence of HLA alleles, especially DR and DQ, made assigning TCR associations to individual alleles difficult. The earlier analysis of fewer than 750 of the donors excluded approximately 15 rarely observed V segments, including chromosome 9 orphons, because counts were too low. In this cohort, only TCR beta chains were sequenced, and detectable features were limited by the absence of alpha or paired-chain data. According to a later analysis, parvovirus B19, influenza, CMV and Epstein-Barr virus appeared linked to several top co-occurrence clusters. A further reported finding was that TCR beta sequences accurately predicted the HLA-A and HLA-B alleles for most subjects in the first cohort.

The clonotype was recovered from a man aged 18 to 30 in good health and CMV-seropositive. Recombination joined TRBV28 with TRBJ2-7; perhaps TRBD1 is the D gene, with 6 bases matching. Input material: PBMCs. The sequenced DNA is TGTGCCACCACACAGGGATCGGGAACCCCCTACGAGCAGTACTTC. Translated, it gives CATTQGSGTPYEQYF.